This TCR beta chain was recovered during a study of beta chain features in type 1 diabetes. Across the whole study: The study examined more than 100,000,000 sorted cells across all samples.

cDNA synthesis used the whole RNA isolate, giving expressed TCRB sequences. TCRdb's copy holds only in-frame clones and misses some; the assay was immunoSEQ multiplex PCR. The data contain about 360,000 clones, around an eighth of them singletons. Approximately 0.11 L of blood, on average, came from one heparinised draw per donor. As for this clone: No antigen is known for it.

Germline assignment: CDR1 LGHNA and CDR2 YSLEER. V lost 1 base and J lost 0, with 10 bases in between. The length of the CDR3 is 16 residues. Whole-study results and caveats: Over-representation of high TCR-expressing cells was a possible consequence of cDNA sequencing. Naive, central memory and regulatory TCRB repertoires appeared more similar among patients than healthy donors. TCRB CDR3 length was moderately but significantly reduced in all four CD4+ subsets of Type 1 diabetes patients.

Sequenced material: naive CD4+ T cells from blood. This clonotype originated in a young woman with type 1 diabetes. The chain carries TRBV4-3 and TRBJ1-5, with D uncertain. The CDR3 loop reads CASSQVFRVSNQPQHF. The DNA for the CDR3 is TGCGCCAGCAGCCAAGTCTTTCGGGTTAGCAATCAGCCCCAGCATTTT.